This record looks at one T cell receptor (beta chain) sequence and its context. Antigen specificity is unknown. Profiling of TCR beta VDJ combinations and CDR3 sequences used genomic DNA as template. TCRdb re-called the reads with MiXCR, one entry per CDR3 protein. This table holds 350,000 to 450,000 distinct CDR3 sequences, 55% to 70% found once. The data belong to a study of CD8+CD57+ T cells in acquired aplastic anemia. Whole-study context: Isolated CD4+ and CD8+ cells, once sorted, yielded DNA averaging around 3.1 ug. The study obtained 8.5 million to 12 million reads on average for CD4+ cells from healthy donors.

Trimming left V 0 bases short and J 2 bases short, with 8 bases between. The V gene's germline CDR1 is SGDLS and CDR2 YYNGEE. CDR3 length: 15 residues. Study outcomes and limitations: Between the patient and control groups, CD8+ Simpson's diversity did not differ significantly. It was found that 25 to 35 CD8+ CDR3 sequences were shared between patients and controls.

Specimen: sorted CD4+, CD8+, or CD8+CD57+ T cells (not recorded which) from PBMCs. The chain uses TRBV9 and TRBJ2-2, with a weak D call TRBD1 (6 bases). The clonotype originates from a human donor in good health, serving as a control. The CDR3 region is CASSVVGANTGELFF. The CDR3, as DNA: TGTGCCAGCAGCGTAGTGGGGGCCAACACCGGGGAGCTGTTTTTT.